This T cell receptor beta chain is from a study of blood T cell repertoires in COVID-19. The data were produced by immunoSEQ multiplex PCR, yet TCRdb's version contains in-frame clones alone and is incomplete. The sample records about 69,000 clones, roughly 85% being singletons. Trimming cost V 5 bases and J 2 bases; bases outside gene matches: 5. The CDR3 totals 15 residues. Germline CDR1 and CDR2: MNHEY and SVGAGI. The sequencing input was peripheral blood. The genes are TRBV6-5 and TRBJ2-7, with 11 bases lining up with TRBD1. The source is a woman older than 75 with acute or convalescent COVID-19. CDR3 coding DNA: TGTGCCAGCAGTCCCCGGGACAGGGGGACCTACGAGCAGTACTTC. Protein sequence: CASSPRDRGTYEQYF.